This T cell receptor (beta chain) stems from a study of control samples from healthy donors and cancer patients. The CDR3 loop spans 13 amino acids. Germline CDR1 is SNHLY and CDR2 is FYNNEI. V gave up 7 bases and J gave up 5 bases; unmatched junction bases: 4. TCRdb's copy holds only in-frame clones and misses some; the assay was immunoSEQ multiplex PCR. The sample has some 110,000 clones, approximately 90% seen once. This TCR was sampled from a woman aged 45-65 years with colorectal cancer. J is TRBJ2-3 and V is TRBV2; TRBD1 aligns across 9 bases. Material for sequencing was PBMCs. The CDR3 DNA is TGTGCCAGCAACGGACAGGGGAGAGATACGCAGTATTTT. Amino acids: CASNGQGRDTQYF.